This TCR beta chain is from a study of radiation and T cells in renal cell carcinoma. Looking at the study overall: Nephrectomy followed 15 Gy stereotactic body radiation by 4 weeks.

Time point: baseline pretreatment blood. Treatment reported: 15 Gy SBRT to primary tumor, nephrectomy 4 weeks later. On this clone itself: Its antigen remains unknown.

Germline V lookup: CDR1 LNHDA, CDR2 SQIVND (reference sequence). CDR3 length: 13 amino acids. Trimming removed 3 bases at V and 3 bases at J, with 6 bases between. Produced via immunoSEQ multiplex PCR; TCRdb's table is partial and in-frame only. The data show 150,000 or so clones, around nine tenths seen once. Regarding the study as a whole: Without pretreatment biopsies, baseline tumor clonotype presence was undetermined. In blood, top tumor clones expanded by 2 weeks, shrinking by 4.

The rearrangement links TRBV19 to TRBJ2-1, with D unclear. Source: blood, taken from a patient whose treatment included radiotherapy and nephrectomy. This TCR was recovered from a woman aged 45 to 65 with renal cell carcinoma. This CDR3 is CASSITRYNEQFF. CDR3 DNA sequence: TGTGCCAGTAGTATCACGCGCTACAATGAGCAGTTCTTC.